This passage covers 23 T cell receptor beta chains from one sample sequenced in a study of cytomegalovirus exposure and HLA in healthy donors. Amplification used 60 Vbeta primers and 13 Jbeta primers. Assay used: immunoSEQ multiplex PCR; TCRdb lists only in-frame clones, some missing. The sample lists some 120,000 clones, 50% to 70% seen once, with more than 8% in the top ten. Sequenced: PBMCs. These receptors were obtained from a woman aged 40 to 50 in good health and CMV-seropositive.

The CDR3 protein is CASLKGTAGSSYNSPLHF. The CDR3 region has the DNA TGTGCCAGCCTAAAAGGGACAGCAGGAAGCTCCTATAATTCACCCCTCCACTTT. V and J are TRBV21-1 and TRBJ1-6; the table's D call, TRBD1, has no DNA check behind it. TRBV21-1 is reported as a pseudogene. The CDR3 consists of 18 residues.

This sequence joins TRBV9 and TRBJ1-2; D possibly corresponds to TRBD1 (6 bases). Germline V gene sequence: CDR1 SGDLS, CDR2 YYNGEE. Between the trimmed V and J ends, which lost 0 bases and 8 bases, there was a span of 23 bases. CDR3 length equals 17 residues. CDR3 loop: CASSVVHRGRGSKGYTF. The CDR3 DNA follows: TGTGCCAGCAGCGTAGTCCATCGAGGCAGGGGCTCGAAGGGCTACACCTTC.

There are a few counts of this clone. This chain joins TRBV14 and TRBJ2-1, with 8 bases identical to TRBD2. The CDR3 is 13 residues long. J gave up 12 bases and V 4 bases, and 8 bases lay outside the gene matches. Germline V gives CDR1 SGHDN, CDR2 FVKESK. The CDR3 DNA reads as TGTGCCAGCAGCCCAACTACTAGCGGCCCGCAGTTCTTC. This sequence encodes CASSPTTSGPQFF.

The chain employs TRBV5-1 and TRBJ2-7; 7 nucleotides agree with TRBD2. This CDR3 contains 14 residues. Germline CDR1 is SGHRS and CDR2 is YFSETQ. The V and J ends lost 6 bases and 6 bases, in that order; junction bases with no gene match: 12. The CDR3 spells CASTRSGEGREQYF. The CDR3 DNA sequence: TGCGCCAGCACCCGGAGTGGGGAGGGGCGCGAGCAGTACTTC.

V gene TRBV7-9 combines with J gene TRBJ2-3; 15 bases agree with TRBD2. The junction had 2 bases not matched to a gene; V was cut back by 3 bases and J by 4 bases. The CDR3 extends over 16 amino acids. Germline V CDR1 and CDR2: SEHNR, FQNEAQ (reference sequence). The CDR3 here is CASSLGTSGRSDTQYF. DNA of the CDR3: TGTGCCAGCAGCTTGGGGACTAGCGGGAGGTCAGATACGCAGTATTTT.

In this sample, this clone turned up a few times. The J gene is TRBJ2-1, the V gene TRBV27; 8 bases fit TRBD1. The V gene's germline CDR1 is MNHEY and CDR2 SMNVEV (reference sequence). The trim removed 7 bases at V and 6 bases at J, leaving 8 bases unmatched. This CDR3 is built from 14 residues. The CDR3 nucleotides read TGTGCCAGCACCCACAGGGGGGTTGGCAATGAGCAGTTCTTC. Its translation is CASTHRGVGNEQFF.

The V and J genes are TRBV27 and TRBJ1-2; 8 nucleotides line up with TRBD1. Germline CDR1 MNHEY, CDR2 SMNVEV (reference sequence). The CDR3 runs 15 residues. V trimming: 6 bases; J trimming: 0 bases; junction bases outside the gene matches: 6. The CDR3 sequence is CASRLQGVANYGYTF. For the CDR3, the DNA is TGTGCCAGCAGACTACAGGGGGTCGCTAACTATGGCTACACCTTC.

This clone was observed a handful of times. The chain combines TRBV7-8 with TRBJ2-3, with 9 positions matching TRBD2. CDR3 length equals 15 residues. Trimming at V came to 2 bases and at J to 5 bases, leaving 5 bases not matched to a gene. CDR1 and CDR2 from the germline V gene are SGHVS and FQNEAQ. The CDR3 spells CASSLIAGVLDTQYF. Here the CDR3 DNA reads TGTGCCAGCAGCTTAATAGCGGGAGTTCTAGATACGCAGTATTTT.

This clone was seen only once. This chain connects TRBV19 to TRBJ1-1; D not resolved. Trimming took 10 bases from V and 5 from J, leaving 20 bases between them. Germline V gene data show CDR1 as LNHDA and CDR2 as SQIVND (reference sequence). The CDR3 runs to 14 residues. The CDR3 is CATDSGSGKTEAFF. For the CDR3, the DNA is TGTGCCACAGATTCGGGGTCAGGTAAGACTGAAGCTTTCTTT. The full variable domain, in which reference TRBV19 and TRBJ1-1 provide the parts outside the CDR3, is DGGITQSPKYLFRKEGQNVTLSCEQNLNHDAMYWYRQDPGQGLRLIYYSQIVNDFQKGDIAEGYSVSREKKESFPLTVTSAQKNPTAFYLCATDSGSGKTEAFFGQGTRLTVV.

V gene TRBV4-3 combines with J gene TRBJ2-7, with TRBD2 identical over 7 bases. The CDR3 extends over 14 amino acids. The germline CDR1 and CDR2 sequences are LGHNA and YSLEER. J was trimmed by 6 bases and V by 4 bases; bases with no gene match: 9. This CDR3 reads CASSPQGGSGEQYF. The DNA for the CDR3 is TGCGCCAGCAGCCCTCAGGGAGGGTCGGGCGAGCAGTACTTC.

The chain combines TRBV4-1 with TRBJ2-4, with D unclear. Germline V gene lookup returns CDR1 MGHRA and CDR2 YSYEKL. V lost 1 base, J lost 0 bases, and 10 bases lay in between. The CDR3 totals 16 residues. CDR3 in DNA: TGCGCCAGCAGCCAAGTGCGAGCGTTAGCCAAAAACATTCAGTACTTC. Amino acids: CASSQVRALAKNIQYF.

The table lists this clone with a count of one. The V gene is TRBV9, the J gene TRBJ2-7; 11 bases match TRBD2. The CDR3 extends over 16 amino acids. Germline CDR1 SGDLS, CDR2 YYNGEE. V gave up 4 bases and J gave up 0 bases; unmatched junction bases: 6. The DNA of the CDR3 is TGTGCCAGCAGCACCGGGACTAGCGGAAGCTCCTACGAGCAGTACTTC. This sequence encodes CASSTGTSGSSYEQYF. The complete variable domain, with remaining parts taken from reference TRBV9 and TRBJ2-7, reads DSGVTQTPKHLITATGQRVTLRCSPRSGDLSVYWYQQSLDQGLQFLIQYYNGEERAKGNILERFSAQQFPDLHSELNLSSLELGDSALYFCASSTGTSGSSYEQYFGPGTRLTVT.

The J gene is TRBJ2-7, the V gene TRBV12-5; TRBD1 might be the D (6 bases). The length of the CDR3 is 12 residues. V shed 4 bases and J shed 7 bases, with 11 bases lying between them. Per the germline V gene, CDR1 is LGHNT and CDR2 is FRNRAP. CDR3 sequence: CASGWDIREQYF. The CDR3 DNA reads TGTGCTAGTGGTTGGGACATTAGGGAGCAGTACTTC.

This clone was seen a few times. V gene TRBV15 combines with J gene TRBJ1-5, with D perhaps matching TRBD1 (6 bases). CDR1 is LNHNV, CDR2 YYDKDF, per germline (reference sequence). The CDR3 covers 16 residues. V lost 0 bases and J lost 1, with 10 bases in between. The CDR3 here is CATSRDMGASNQPQHF. In nucleotides, the CDR3 is TGTGCCACCAGCAGAGATATGGGGGCAAGCAATCAGCCCCAGCATTTT.

The chain joins TRBV19 to TRBJ2-1; 9 bases agree with TRBD2. Germline loops: CDR1 LNHDA, CDR2 SQIVND (reference sequence). CDR3 length: 15 amino acids. V lost 1 base and J lost 6; bases outside the gene matches: 4. CDR3 DNA sequence: TGTGCCAGTAGTATAGTGGAAGCGGGAGGCAATGAGCAGTTCTTC. Its protein is CASSIVEAGGNEQFF. Drawing the rest from reference TRBV19 and TRBJ2-1, the complete variable domain is DGGITQSPKYLFRKEGQNVTLSCEQNLNHDAMYWYRQDPGQGLRLIYYSQIVNDFQKGDIAEGYSVSREKKESFPLTVTSAQKNPTAFYLCASSIVEAGGNEQFFGPGTRLTVL.

In this sample, this clone turned up many times. The rearrangement joins TRBV7-2 to TRBJ1-1; TRBD1 might be the D (5 bases). The CDR3 is made up of 12 amino acids. Germline V gene sequence: CDR1 SGHTA, CDR2 FQGNSA. The V and J ends lost 3 bases and 8 bases respectively, with 10 bases between them. DNA for the CDR3: TGTGCCAGCAGCTTCACAGGAGTCGAAGCTTTCTTT. This translates into CASSFTGVEAFF.

The V and J genes are TRBV5-1 and TRBJ1-2, with D uncertain. Germline V CDR1 and CDR2: SGHRS, YFSETQ. Trimming removed 2 bases at V and 4 bases at J, with 15 bases between. This CDR3 has 15 residues. The CDR3 sequence is CASSLSASVLYGYTF. The CDR3 coding sequence is TGCGCCAGCAGCTTAAGTGCTTCGGTTCTCTATGGCTACACCTTC.

V and J are TRBV27 and TRBJ2-2; 10 positions agree with TRBD1. The germline V gene encodes CDR1 MNHEY and CDR2 SMNVEV (reference sequence). V lost 2 bases and J lost 9; bases outside the gene matches: 9. The CDR3 is made up of 16 amino acids. CDR3 sequence (DNA): TGTGCCAGCAGTTTAGACAGGGGGCGTAATAGCAGGGAGCTGTTTTTT. Translating gives CASSLDRGRNSRELFF.

This chain joins TRBV5-4 and TRBJ2-2; 10 bases fit TRBD2. V shed 2 bases, J shed 1 base, and the junction held 8 bases outside the gene matches. Germline CDR1 is SGHNT and CDR2 is YYREEE (reference sequence). The CDR3 extends over 18 amino acids. DNA of the CDR3: TGTGCCAGCAGCTTTCCCGGGACTAGCGCCCTGAACACCGGGGAGCTGTTTTTT. Translated, it gives CASSFPGTSALNTGELFF.

V usage is TRBV27 and J usage is TRBJ1-1, with TRBD1 identical over 9 bases. Germline assignment: CDR1 MNHEY and CDR2 SMNVEV (reference sequence). The CDR3 runs to 14 residues. Trimming at V came to 6 bases and at J to 4 bases, leaving 6 bases not matched to a gene. The chain's CDR3 is CASRRTGVLTEAFF. The CDR3 bases are TGTGCCAGCAGGAGGACAGGGGTGCTCACTGAAGCTTTCTTT.

This clone was found once. This chain links TRBV19 with TRBJ2-1, with TRBD2 matching 10 bases. The CDR3 covers 16 residues. Trimming cost V 3 bases and J 6 bases; bases outside gene matches: 8. Germline V gene lookup returns CDR1 LNHDA and CDR2 SQIVND (reference sequence). The CDR3 DNA reads as TGTGCCAGTAGTATCCATCTAGCGGGAGTCGGCAATGAGCAGTTCTTC. Its translation: CASSIHLAGVGNEQFF.

This clone has a single count. The chain couples TRBV11-2 to TRBJ2-1; D may be TRBD2 (6 bases). This CDR3 region has 18 residues. Germline loops: CDR1 SGHAT, CDR2 FQNNGV. The V gene lost 0 bases and the J gene lost 0 bases, with 15 bases spanning the gap. The CDR3 sequence: CASSLDRTTSSSYNEQFF. The CDR3, as DNA: TGTGCCAGCAGCTTAGATCGGACTACCTCGAGCTCCTACAATGAGCAGTTCTTC.

This clone was recorded a few times. This chain links TRBV6-5 with TRBJ2-7; D is ambiguous. Germline V gene lookup returns CDR1 MNHEY and CDR2 SVGAGI. The CDR3 has 14 residues. Trimming left V 0 bases short and J 4 bases short, with 10 bases between. CDR3 DNA: TGTGCCAGCAGTTACTCTGGGCAGAAGTACGAGCAGTACTTC. Protein: CASSYSGQKYEQYF.